Each of the 8 T cell receptor beta chains below was sequenced from the same sample in a study of response to subunit inactivated influenza vaccine. TCRdb reanalysed the RT-PCR reads using MiXCR and keeps one entry per CDR3 protein. This table has 150,000 to 200,000 distinct CDR3 sequences, about 12% appearing once. This sample was shared with a second study, whose subject was T cells expressing NK-cell markers. Turning to that study: 5'RACE template switching built TCR beta cDNA with unique molecular identifiers.

Material: CD8+ T cells sorted from PBMCs, obtained 11 to 12 days after vaccination. These receptors originate from a man aged 45 to 65 who received an inactivated influenza vaccine.

This clonotype was seen only a few times. The rearrangement joins TRBV4-2 to TRBJ2-3; 10 bases fit TRBD2. The V gene end was trimmed by 0 bases and the J gene end by 6 bases; junction bases not matched to a gene: 6. Germline CDR1 and CDR2: LGHNA and YNFKEQ. The CDR3 loop spans 16 amino acids. For the CDR3, the DNA is TGTGCCAGCAGCCAAGACCAGCGGGGGGGCGTCGATACGCAGTATTTT. This encodes CASSQDQRGGVDTQYF.

This clonotype has just a few counts. This sequence joins TRBV11-2 and TRBJ1-1; TRBD1 aligns across 8 bases. This CDR3 has 15 residues. Germline CDR1 SGHAT, CDR2 FQNNGV. The V segment lost 5 bases and the J segment 5 bases; nucleotides outside the gene matches: 10. CDR3: CASSATAGGWTEAFF. The CDR3 bases are TGTGCCAGCAGCGCAACCGCAGGGGGCTGGACTGAAGCTTTCTTT.

J is TRBJ2-7 and V is TRBV28; no reliable D call. In germline, CDR1 is MDHEN, CDR2 SYDVKM. Trimming stripped 5 bases from V and 7 bases from J, with 15 bases between. This CDR3 is built from 13 residues. The CDR3 coding sequence is TGTGCCAGCAGTCCACTCCGCCGCGGTGAGCAGTACTTC. This translates into CASSPLRRGEQYF.

The V gene is TRBV29-1, the J gene TRBJ2-3; 10 bases agree with TRBD2. V gave up 0 bases and J gave up 2 bases; unmatched junction bases: 8. The CDR3 has 17 amino acids. Germline CDR1 and CDR2: SQVTM and ANQGSEA. CDR3 residues: CSVEDPMTSGFTDTQYF. CDR3 DNA: TGCAGCGTTGAAGATCCAATGACTAGCGGGTTCACAGATACGCAGTATTTT.

This clonotype was observed a handful of times. The rearrangement joins TRBV7-9 to TRBJ1-5; D unresolved. Trimming stripped 5 bases from V and 3 bases from J, with 5 bases between. This CDR3 has 12 amino acids. Germline CDR1 reads SEHNR; CDR2 reads FQNEAQ (reference sequence). In nucleotides, the CDR3 is TGTGCCAGCAGCGGGGACAATCAGCCCCAGCATTTT. Amino acid sequence: CASSGDNQPQHF.

This clonotype occurred a few times. The rearrangement uses TRBV24-1 and TRBJ2-1; 10 positions agree with TRBD2. Germline V gene lookup returns CDR1 KGHDR and CDR2 SFDVKD. The V segment lost 7 bases and the J segment 5 bases; nucleotides outside the gene matches: 7. The CDR3 covers 15 residues. This CDR3 reads CATREGTSANNEQFF. DNA of the CDR3: TGTGCCACCAGAGAAGGGACTAGCGCCAACAATGAGCAGTTCTTC.

The chain has TRBV19 and TRBJ2-2, with D maybe TRBD1 (5 bases). This CDR3 comprises 16 residues. V shed 1 base and J shed 6 bases, with 15 bases lying between them. From germline, CDR1 is LNHDA and CDR2 SQIVND (reference sequence). CDR3 bases: TGTGCCAGTAGTATAGTAAGTGTGGCAGGGCCCGGGGAGCTGTTTTTT. This encodes CASSIVSVAGPGELFF.

This clonotype was detected many times. The chain is built from TRBV12-3 or TRBV12-4 and TRBJ1-5, with D perhaps TRBD1 (5 bases). V was clipped by 2 bases and J by 2 bases, with 13 bases between them. The CDR3 covers 16 residues. The CDR3 DNA reads TGTGCCAGCAGTTTACGAAAGCCGGGGGGCAATCAGCCCCAGCATTTT. This encodes CASSLRKPGGNQPQHF.